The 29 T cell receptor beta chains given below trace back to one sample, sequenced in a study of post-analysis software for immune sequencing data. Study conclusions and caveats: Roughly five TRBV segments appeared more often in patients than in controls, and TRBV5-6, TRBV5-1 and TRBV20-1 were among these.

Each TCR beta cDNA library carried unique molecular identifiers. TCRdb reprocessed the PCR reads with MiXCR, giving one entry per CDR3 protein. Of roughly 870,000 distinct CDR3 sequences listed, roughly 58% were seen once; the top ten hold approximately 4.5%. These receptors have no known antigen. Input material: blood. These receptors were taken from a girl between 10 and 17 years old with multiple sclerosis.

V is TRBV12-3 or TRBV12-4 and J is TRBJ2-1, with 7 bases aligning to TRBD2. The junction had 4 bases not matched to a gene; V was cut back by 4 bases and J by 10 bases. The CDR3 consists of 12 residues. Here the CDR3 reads CASSSISGEQFF. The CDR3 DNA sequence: TGTGCCAGCAGTTCCATTAGCGGGGAGCAGTTCTTC.

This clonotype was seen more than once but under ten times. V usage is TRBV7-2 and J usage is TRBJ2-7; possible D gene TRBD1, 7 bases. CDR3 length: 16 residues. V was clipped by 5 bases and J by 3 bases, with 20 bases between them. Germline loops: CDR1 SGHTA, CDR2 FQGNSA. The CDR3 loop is CASSVGRRGGVYEQYF. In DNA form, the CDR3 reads TGTGCCAGCAGCGTTGGGAGGAGAGGGGGCGTCTACGAGCAGTACTTC.

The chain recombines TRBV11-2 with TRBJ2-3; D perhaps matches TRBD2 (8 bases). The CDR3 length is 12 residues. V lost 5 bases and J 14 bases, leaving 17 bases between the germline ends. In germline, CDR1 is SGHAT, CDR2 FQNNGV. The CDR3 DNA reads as TGTGCCAGCAGCCCAGGGGGGACTAGGCGGTATTTT. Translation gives CASSPGGTRRYF.

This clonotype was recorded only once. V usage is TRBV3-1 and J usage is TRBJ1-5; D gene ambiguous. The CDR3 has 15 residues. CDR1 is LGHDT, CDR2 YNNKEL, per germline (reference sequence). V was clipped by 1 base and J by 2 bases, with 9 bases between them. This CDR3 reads CASSQAKDGNQPQHF. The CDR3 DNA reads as TGTGCCAGCAGCCAAGCGAAGGACGGCAATCAGCCCCAGCATTTT.

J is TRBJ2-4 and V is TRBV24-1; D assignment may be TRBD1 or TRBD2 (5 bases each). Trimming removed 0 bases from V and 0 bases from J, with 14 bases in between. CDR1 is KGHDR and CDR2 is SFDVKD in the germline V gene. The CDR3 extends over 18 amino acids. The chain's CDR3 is CATSDLRGAGLAKNIQYF. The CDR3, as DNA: TGTGCCACCAGTGATTTGCGAGGGGCAGGTCTAGCCAAAAACATTCAGTACTTC.

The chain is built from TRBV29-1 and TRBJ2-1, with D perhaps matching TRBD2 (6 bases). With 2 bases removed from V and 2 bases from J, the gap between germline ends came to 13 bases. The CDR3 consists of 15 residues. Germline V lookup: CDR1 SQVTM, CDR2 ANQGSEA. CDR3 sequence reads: CSVELGGTAYNEQFF. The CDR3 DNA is TGCAGCGTTGAATTAGGCGGGACGGCCTACAATGAGCAGTTCTTC.

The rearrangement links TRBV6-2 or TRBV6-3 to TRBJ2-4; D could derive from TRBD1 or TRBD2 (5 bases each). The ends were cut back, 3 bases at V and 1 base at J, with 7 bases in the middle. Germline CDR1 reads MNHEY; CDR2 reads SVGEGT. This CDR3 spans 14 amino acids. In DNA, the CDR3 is TGTGCCAGCAGTTATTGGGGGGCCAAAAACATTCAGTACTTC. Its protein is CASSYWGAKNIQYF.

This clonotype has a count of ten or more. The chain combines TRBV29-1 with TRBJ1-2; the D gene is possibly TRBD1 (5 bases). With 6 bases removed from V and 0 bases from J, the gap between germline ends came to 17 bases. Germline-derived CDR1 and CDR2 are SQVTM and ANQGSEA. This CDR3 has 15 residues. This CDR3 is CSVPGHRPTNYGYTF. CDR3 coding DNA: TGCAGCGTGCCCGGACACCGTCCAACTAACTATGGCTACACCTTC.

The CDR3 nucleotides read TGTGCCAGCAGTTTACGCCCGGGACAGGGGGCTGGCGAGCAGTACTTC. Protein product: CASSLRPGQGAGEQYF. The chain employs TRBV28 and TRBJ2-7; 12 bases line up with TRBD1. Trimming at V came to 2 bases and at J to 6 bases, leaving 8 bases not matched to a gene. Germline-derived CDR1 and CDR2 are MDHEN and SYDVKM. The CDR3 runs 16 residues.

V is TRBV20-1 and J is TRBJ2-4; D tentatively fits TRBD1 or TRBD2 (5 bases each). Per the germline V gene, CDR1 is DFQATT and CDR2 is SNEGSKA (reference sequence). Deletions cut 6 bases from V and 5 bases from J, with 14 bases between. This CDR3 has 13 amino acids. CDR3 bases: TGCAGTGCCGAGGGCCCGACAGAAAACATTCAGTACTTC. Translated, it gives CSAEGPTENIQYF.

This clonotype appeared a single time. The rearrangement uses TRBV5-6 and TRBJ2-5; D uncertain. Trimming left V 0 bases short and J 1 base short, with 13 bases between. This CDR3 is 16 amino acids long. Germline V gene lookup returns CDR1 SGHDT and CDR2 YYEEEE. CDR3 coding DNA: TGTGCCAGCAGCTTGGTGTCAGGCTTTTCCCAAGAGACCCAGTACTTC. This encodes CASSLVSGFSQETQYF.

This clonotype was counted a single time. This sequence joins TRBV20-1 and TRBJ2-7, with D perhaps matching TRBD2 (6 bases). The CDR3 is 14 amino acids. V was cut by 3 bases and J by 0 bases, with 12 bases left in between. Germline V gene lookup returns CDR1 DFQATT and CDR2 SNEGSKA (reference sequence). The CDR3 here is CSARPGLGSYEQYF. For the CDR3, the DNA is TGCAGTGCTAGGCCGGGACTGGGCTCCTACGAGCAGTACTTC.

CDR3 residues: CASSPGTGLAYEQYF. The CDR3 bases are TGTGCCAGCTCACCAGGGACAGGGTTGGCCTACGAGCAGTACTTC. The chain recombines TRBV18 with TRBJ2-7, with TRBD1 matching over 9 bases. Trimming removed 2 bases from V and 2 bases from J; junction bases left unmatched: 4. The CDR3 extends over 15 amino acids. The germline V gene has CDR1 KGHSH and CDR2 LQKENI.

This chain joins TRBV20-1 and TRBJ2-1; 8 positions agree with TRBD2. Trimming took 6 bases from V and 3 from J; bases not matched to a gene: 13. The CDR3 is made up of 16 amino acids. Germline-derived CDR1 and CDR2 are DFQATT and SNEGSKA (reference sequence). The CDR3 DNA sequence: TGCAGTGCCAATCTCCCCGCGGGAGGAAACTACAATGAGCAGTTCTTC. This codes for CSANLPAGGNYNEQFF.

The CDR3 region is CASSSGRGNNYGYTF. CDR3 nucleotide sequence: TGTGCCAGCAGCTCGGGGCGGGGGAACAACTATGGCTACACCTTC. The V and J genes are TRBV5-6 and TRBJ1-2; tentative D call: TRBD1 (5 bases). Trimming took off 3 bases at V and 2 bases at J, with 14 bases between the two ends. In germline, CDR1 is SGHDT, CDR2 YYEEEE. The CDR3 spans 15 residues.

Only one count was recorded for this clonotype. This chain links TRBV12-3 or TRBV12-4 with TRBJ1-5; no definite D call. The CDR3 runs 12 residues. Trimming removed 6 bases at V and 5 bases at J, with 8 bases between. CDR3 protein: CASSRIHQPQHF. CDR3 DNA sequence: TGTGCCAGCAGCCGCATTCATCAGCCCCAGCATTTT.

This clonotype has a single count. CDR3 amino acids: CASSRGSDLETQYF. In nucleotides, the CDR3 is TGTGCCAGCAGCCGGGGAAGCGACCTGGAGACCCAGTACTTC. The chain employs TRBV2 and TRBJ2-5, with TRBD2 as a possible D gene (5 bases). Trimming stripped 6 bases from V and 5 bases from J, with 16 bases between. The germline V gene has CDR1 SNHLY and CDR2 FYNNEI. This CDR3 contains 14 residues.

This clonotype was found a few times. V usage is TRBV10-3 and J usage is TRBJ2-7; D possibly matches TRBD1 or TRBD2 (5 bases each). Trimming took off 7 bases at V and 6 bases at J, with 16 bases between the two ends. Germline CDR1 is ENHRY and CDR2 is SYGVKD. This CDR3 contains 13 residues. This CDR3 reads CAINRGDLAEQYF. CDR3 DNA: TGTGCCATCAATCGAGGGGATCTAGCCGAGCAGTACTTC.

CDR3 in amino acids: CSGRGNYEQYF. Here the CDR3 DNA reads TGCAGCGGCCGGGGGAACTACGAGCAGTACTTC. The chain employs TRBV29-1 and TRBJ2-7; possible D gene TRBD2, 6 bases. Trimming removed 7 bases at V and 3 bases at J, with 10 bases between. The CDR3 has 11 amino acids. The germline CDR1 and CDR2 sequences are SQVTM and ANQGSEA.

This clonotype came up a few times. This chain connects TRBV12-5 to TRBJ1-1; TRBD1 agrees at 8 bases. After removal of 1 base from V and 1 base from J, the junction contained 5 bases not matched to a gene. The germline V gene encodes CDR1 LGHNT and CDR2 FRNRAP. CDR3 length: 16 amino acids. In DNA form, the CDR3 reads TGTGCTAGTGGTTTGGGCAACAGGGGGGCGAACACTGAAGCTTTCTTT. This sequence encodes CASGLGNRGANTEAFF.

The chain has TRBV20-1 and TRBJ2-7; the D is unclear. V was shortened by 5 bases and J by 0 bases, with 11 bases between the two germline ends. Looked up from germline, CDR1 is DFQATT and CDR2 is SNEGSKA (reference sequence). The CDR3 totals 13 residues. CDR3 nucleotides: TGCAGTGCTCATAGCCACGTCTCCTACGAGCAGTACTTC. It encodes CSAHSHVSYEQYF.

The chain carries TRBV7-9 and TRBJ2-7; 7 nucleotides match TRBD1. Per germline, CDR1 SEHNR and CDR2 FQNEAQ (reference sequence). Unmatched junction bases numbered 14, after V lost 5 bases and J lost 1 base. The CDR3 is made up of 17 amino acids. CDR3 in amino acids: CASSPHRGTWDSYEQYF. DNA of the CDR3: TGTGCCAGCAGCCCTCACAGGGGCACCTGGGATTCCTACGAGCAGTACTTC.

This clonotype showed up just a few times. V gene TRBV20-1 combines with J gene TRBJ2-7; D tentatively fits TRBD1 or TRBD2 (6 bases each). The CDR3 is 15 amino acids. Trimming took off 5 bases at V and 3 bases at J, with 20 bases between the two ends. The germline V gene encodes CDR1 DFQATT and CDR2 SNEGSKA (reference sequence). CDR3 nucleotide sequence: TGCAGTGCTCAAGACAGGCAGCGGGTTGTCTACGAGCAGTACTTC. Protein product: CSAQDRQRVVYEQYF.

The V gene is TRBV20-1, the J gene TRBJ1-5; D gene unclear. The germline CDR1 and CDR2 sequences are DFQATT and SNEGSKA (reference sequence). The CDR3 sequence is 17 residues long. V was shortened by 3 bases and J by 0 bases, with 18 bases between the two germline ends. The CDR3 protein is CSARTLGHSFSNQPQHF. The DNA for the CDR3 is TGCAGTGCTAGGACACTTGGTCATTCGTTTAGCAATCAGCCCCAGCATTTT.

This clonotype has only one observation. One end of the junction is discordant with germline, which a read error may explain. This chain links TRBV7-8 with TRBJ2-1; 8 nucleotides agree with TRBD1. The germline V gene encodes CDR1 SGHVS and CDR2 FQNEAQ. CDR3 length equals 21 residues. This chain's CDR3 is CASSLYSSRPGTGNVGNEQFF. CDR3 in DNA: TGTGCCAGCAGCTTATACTCTTCTCGCCCCGGGACAGGTAATGTTGGTAATGAACAGTTCTTC.

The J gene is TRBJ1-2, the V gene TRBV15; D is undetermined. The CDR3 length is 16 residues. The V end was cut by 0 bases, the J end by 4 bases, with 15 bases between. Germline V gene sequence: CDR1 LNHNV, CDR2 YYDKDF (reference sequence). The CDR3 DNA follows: TGTGCCACCAGCAGAGATTCGGTTCAGCTATTCTATGGCTACACCTTC. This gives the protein CATSRDSVQLFYGYTF.

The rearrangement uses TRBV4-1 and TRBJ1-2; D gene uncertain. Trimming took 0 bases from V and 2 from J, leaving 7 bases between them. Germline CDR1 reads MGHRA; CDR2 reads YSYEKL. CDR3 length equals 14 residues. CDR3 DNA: TGCGCCAGCAGCCAAGAGGTTCGCAACTATGGCTACACCTTC. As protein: CASSQEVRNYGYTF.

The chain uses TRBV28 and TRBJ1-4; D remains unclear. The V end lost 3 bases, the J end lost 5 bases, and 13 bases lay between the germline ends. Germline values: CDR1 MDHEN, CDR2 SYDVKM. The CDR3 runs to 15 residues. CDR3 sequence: CASSLRGVGNEKLFF. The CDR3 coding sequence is TGTGCCAGCAGTTTGCGTGGGGTGGGGAATGAAAAACTGTTTTTT.

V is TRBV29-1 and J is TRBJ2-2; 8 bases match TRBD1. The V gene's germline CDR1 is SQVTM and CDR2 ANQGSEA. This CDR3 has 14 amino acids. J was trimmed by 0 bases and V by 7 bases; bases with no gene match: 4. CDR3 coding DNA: TGCAGCGCCCCGGACAGGGCGAACACCGGGGAGCTGTTTTTT. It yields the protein CSAPDRANTGELFF.